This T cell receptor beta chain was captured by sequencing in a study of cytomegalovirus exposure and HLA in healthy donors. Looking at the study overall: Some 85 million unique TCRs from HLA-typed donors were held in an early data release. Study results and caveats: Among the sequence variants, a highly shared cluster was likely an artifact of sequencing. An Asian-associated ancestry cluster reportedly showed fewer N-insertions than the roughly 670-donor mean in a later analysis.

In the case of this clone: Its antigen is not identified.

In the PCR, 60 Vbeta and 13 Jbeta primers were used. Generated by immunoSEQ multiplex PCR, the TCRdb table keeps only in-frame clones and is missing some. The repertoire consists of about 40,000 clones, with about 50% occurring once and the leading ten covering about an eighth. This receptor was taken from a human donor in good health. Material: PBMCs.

In DNA, the CDR3 is TGTGCCAGCAGCTTGGTACAGGGGGACACCGGGGAGCTGTTTTTT. This translates into CASSLVQGDTGELFF. The J gene is TRBJ2-2, the V gene TRBV5-6, with 8 positions matching TRBD1. CDR1 is SGHDT, CDR2 YYEEEE, per germline. The CDR3 is 15 amino acids. Trimming at V came to 0 bases and at J to 3 bases, leaving 1 base not matched to a gene.